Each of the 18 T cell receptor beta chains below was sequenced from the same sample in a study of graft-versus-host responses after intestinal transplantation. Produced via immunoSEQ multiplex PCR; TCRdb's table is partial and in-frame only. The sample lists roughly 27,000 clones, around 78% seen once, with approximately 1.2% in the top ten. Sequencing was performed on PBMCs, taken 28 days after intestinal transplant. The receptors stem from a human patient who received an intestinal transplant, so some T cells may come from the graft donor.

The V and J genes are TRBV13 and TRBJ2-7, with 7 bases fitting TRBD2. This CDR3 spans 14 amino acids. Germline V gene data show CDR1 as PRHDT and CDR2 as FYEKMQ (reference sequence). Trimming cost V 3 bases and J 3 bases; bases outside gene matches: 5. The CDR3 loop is CASSLEGRVYEQYF. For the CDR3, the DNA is TGTGCCAGCAGCTTGGAGGGGAGGGTCTACGAGCAGTACTTC.

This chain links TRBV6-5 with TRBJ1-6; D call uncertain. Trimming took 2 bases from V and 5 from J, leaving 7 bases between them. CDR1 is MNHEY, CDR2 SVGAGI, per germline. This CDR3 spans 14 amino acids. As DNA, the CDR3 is TGTGCCAGCAGTTACGAGACGGATAATTCACCCCTCCACTTT. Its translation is CASSYETDNSPLHF.

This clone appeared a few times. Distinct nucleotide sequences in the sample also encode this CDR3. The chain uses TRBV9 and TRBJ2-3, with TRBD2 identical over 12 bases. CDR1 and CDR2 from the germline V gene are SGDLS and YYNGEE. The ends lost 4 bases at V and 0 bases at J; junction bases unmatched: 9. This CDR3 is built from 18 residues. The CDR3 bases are TGTGCCAGCAGCCCATTTGGACTAGCGGGGTCTAGCACAGATACGCAGTATTTT. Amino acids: CASSPFGLAGSSTDTQYF.

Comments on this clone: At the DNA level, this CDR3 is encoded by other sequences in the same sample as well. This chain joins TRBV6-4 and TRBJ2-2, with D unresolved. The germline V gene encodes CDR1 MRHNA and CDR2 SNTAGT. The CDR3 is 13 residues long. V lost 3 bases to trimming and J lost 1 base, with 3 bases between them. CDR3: CASSEGNTGELFF. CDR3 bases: TGTGCCAGCAGTGAGGGGAACACCGGGGAGCTGTTTTTT.

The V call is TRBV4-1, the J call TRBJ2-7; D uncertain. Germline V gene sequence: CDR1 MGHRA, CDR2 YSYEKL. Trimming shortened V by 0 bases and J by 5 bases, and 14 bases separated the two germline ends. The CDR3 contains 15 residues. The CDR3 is CASSQDRLEVHEQYF. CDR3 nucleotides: TGCGCCAGCAGCCAAGATAGGCTAGAAGTCCACGAGCAGTACTTC.

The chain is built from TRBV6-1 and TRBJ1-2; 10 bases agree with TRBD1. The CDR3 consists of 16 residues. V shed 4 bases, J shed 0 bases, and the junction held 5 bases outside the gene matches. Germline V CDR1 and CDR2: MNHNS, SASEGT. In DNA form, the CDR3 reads TGTGCCAGCAGTGGACAGGGGGCCAGAGCTAACTATGGCTACACCTTC. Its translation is CASSGQGARANYGYTF.

The chain's CDR3 is CASSVGDRGWTGELFF. CDR3 coding DNA: TGTGCCAGCAGCGTGGGGGACAGGGGTTGGACCGGGGAGCTGTTTTTT. V usage is TRBV5-4 and J usage is TRBJ2-2, with TRBD1 matching 10 bases. Germline lookup yields CDR1 SGHNT and CDR2 YYREEE (reference sequence). This CDR3 is 16 amino acids long. V lost 4 bases to trimming and J lost 5 bases; unmatched junction nucleotides: 8.

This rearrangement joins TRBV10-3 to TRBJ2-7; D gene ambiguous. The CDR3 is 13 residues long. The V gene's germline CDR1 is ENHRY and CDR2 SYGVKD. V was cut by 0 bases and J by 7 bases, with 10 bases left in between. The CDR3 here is CAISESGLGEQYF. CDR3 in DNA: TGTGCCATCAGTGAGTCTGGTCTAGGGGAGCAGTACTTC.

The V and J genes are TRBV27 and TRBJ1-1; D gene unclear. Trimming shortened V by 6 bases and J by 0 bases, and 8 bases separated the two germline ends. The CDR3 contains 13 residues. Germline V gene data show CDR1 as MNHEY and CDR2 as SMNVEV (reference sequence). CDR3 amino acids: CASRREVNTEAFF. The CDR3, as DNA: TGTGCCAGCAGACGGGAGGTGAACACTGAAGCTTTCTTT.

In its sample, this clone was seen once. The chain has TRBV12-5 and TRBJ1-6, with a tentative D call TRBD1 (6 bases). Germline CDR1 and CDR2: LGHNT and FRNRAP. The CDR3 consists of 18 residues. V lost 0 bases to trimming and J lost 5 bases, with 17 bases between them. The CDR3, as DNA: TGTGCTAGTGGTTTGGTACAGGGAAAGTCTCCTAATAATTCACCCCTCCACTTT. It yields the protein CASGLVQGKSPNNSPLHF.

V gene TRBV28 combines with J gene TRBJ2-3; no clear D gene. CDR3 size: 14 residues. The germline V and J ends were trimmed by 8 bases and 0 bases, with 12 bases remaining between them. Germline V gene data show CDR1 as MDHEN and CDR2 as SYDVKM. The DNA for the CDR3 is TGTGCCAGCGTGCGCGTCCTTAGCACAGATACGCAGTATTTT. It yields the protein CASVRVLSTDTQYF.

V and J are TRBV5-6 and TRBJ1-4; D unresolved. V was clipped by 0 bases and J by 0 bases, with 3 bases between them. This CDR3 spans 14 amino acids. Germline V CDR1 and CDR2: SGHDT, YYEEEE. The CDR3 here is CASSLGATNEKLFF. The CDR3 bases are TGTGCCAGCAGCTTGGGGGCAACTAATGAAAAACTGTTTTTT.

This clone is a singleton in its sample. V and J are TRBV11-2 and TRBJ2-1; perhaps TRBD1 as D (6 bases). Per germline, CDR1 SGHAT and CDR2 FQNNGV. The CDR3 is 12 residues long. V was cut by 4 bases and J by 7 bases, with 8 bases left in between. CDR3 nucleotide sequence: TGTGCCAGCAGCTCACAGGGAAATGAGCAGTTCTTC. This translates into CASSSQGNEQFF.

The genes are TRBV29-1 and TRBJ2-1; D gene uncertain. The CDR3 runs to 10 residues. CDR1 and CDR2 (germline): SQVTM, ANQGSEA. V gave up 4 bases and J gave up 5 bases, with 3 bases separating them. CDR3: CSVGHNEQFF. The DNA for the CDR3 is TGCAGCGTTGGGCACAATGAGCAGTTCTTC.

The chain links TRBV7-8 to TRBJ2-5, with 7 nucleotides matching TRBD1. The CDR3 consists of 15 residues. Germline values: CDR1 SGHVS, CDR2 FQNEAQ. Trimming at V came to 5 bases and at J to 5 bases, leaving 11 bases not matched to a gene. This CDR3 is CASSEETGSGETQYF. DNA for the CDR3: TGTGCCAGCAGCGAGGAGACAGGGTCGGGGGAGACCCAGTACTTC.

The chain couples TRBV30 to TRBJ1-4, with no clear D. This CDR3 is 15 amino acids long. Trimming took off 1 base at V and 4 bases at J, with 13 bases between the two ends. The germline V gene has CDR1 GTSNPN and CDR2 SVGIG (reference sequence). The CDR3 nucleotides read TGTGCCTGGAGTGAATCGGCAGCCAGTAATGAAAAACTGTTTTTT. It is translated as CAWSESAASNEKLFF.

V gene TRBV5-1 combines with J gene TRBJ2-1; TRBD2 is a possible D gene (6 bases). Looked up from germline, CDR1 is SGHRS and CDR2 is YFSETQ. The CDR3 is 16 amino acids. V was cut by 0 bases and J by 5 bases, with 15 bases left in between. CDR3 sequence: CASSLGGFLANNEQFF. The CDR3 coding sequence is TGCGCCAGCAGCTTGGGAGGCTTTCTAGCGAACAATGAGCAGTTCTTC.

The CDR3 DNA reads TGTGCCAGCAGTTCCGGACAGGGTTCGTATGAGCAGTACTTC. Protein product: CASSSGQGSYEQYF. The rearrangement links TRBV27 to TRBJ2-5; 8 bases align to TRBD1. In germline, CDR1 is MNHEY, CDR2 SMNVEV (reference sequence). This CDR3 has 14 residues. V was clipped by 4 bases and J by 11 bases; unmatched bases: 12.